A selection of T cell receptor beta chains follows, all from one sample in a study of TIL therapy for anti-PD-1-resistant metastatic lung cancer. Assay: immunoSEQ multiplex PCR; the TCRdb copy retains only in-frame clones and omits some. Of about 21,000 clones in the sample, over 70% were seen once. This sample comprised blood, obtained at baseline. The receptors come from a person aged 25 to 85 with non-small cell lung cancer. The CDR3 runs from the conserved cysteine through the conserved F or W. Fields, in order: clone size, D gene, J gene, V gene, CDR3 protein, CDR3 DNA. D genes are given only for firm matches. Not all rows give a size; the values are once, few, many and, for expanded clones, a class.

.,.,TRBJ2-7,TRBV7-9,CASRAGHSYEQYF,TGTGCCAGCAGAGCGGGACATTCCTACGAGCAGTACTTC
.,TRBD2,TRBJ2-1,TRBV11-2,CASSATSGGAYNEQFF,TGTGCCAGCAGCGCGACTAGCGGGGGAGCTTACAATGAGCAGTTCTTC
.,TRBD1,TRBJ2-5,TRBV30,CAWSVDREETQYF,TGTGCCTGGAGTGTCGACAGGGAAGAGACCCAGTACTTC
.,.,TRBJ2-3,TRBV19,CASSINGRTDTQYF,TGTGCCAGTAGTATTAACGGGCGCACAGATACGCAGTATTTT
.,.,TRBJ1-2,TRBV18,CASSPPRPRRSSGYTF,TGTGCCAGCTCACCACCTCGTCCCAGGAGATCATCCGGCTACACCTTC
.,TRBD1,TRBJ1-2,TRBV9,CASSVGGQGNYGYTF,TGTGCCAGCAGCGTAGGGGGACAGGGAAACTATGGCTACACCTTC
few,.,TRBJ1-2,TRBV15,CATSRDTRGGGYTF,TGTGCCACCAGCAGAGATACCAGGGGAGGTGGCTACACCTTC
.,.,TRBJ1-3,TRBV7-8,CASSLVPPGASGNTIYF,TGTGCCAGCAGCTTAGTCCCTCCGGGGGCATCAGGAAACACCATATATTTT
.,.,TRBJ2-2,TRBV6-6,CASSTLGGDGELFF,TGTGCCAGCAGTACCCTAGGAGGGGACGGGGAGCTGTTTTTT
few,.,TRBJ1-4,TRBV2,CASGHPNEKLFF,TGTGCCAGCGGGCACCCCAATGAAAAACTGTTTTTT